A single sample is the source of the 8 T cell receptor beta chains below, sequenced in a study of blood T cell repertoires in COVID-19. Here immunoSEQ multiplex PCR was the method, and the copy in TCRdb shows in-frame clones only, minus some. The sample shows 150,000 to 200,000 clones, about 93% of them seen only once. Sequencing input: peripheral blood. These receptors originate from a man aged 45-65 years with acute or convalescent COVID-19.

The rearrangement joins TRBV5-1 to TRBJ1-4; TRBD1 is a possible D gene (5 bases). Germline V gives CDR1 SGHRS, CDR2 YFSETQ. This CDR3 region has 14 residues. V shed 1 base and J shed 8 bases, with 12 bases lying between them. The CDR3 here is CASSLLGGEEKLFF. The CDR3 DNA is TGCGCCAGCAGCTTGCTGGGGGGGGAAGAAAAACTGTTTTTT.

V gene TRBV7-9 combines with J gene TRBJ1-2, with 8 positions matching TRBD1. CDR1 is SEHNR, CDR2 FQNEAQ, per germline (reference sequence). This CDR3 has 15 residues. Trimming at V came to 2 bases and at J to 7 bases, leaving 9 bases not matched to a gene. CDR3 sequence: CASSLTDRGIGGYTF. CDR3 nucleotide sequence: TGTGCCAGCAGCTTAACAGACAGGGGAATAGGTGGCTACACCTTC.

This sequence joins TRBV7-9 and TRBJ2-2; TRBD1 matches 8 bases. The J segment lost 7 bases and the V segment lost 8 bases, leaving 9 bases of the junction unmatched. The CDR3 sequence is 14 residues long. Germline CDR1 reads SEHNR; CDR2 reads FQNEAQ (reference sequence). This CDR3 reads CASGPTGGGGELFF. The CDR3 DNA is TGTGCCAGCGGCCCTACAGGGGGAGGCGGGGAGCTGTTTTTT.

The rearrangement joins TRBV2 to TRBJ2-7; no firm D call. Germline V lookup: CDR1 SNHLY, CDR2 FYNNEI. The CDR3 covers 12 residues. Trimming took 3 bases from V and 3 from J, leaving 6 bases between them. The CDR3 DNA follows: TGTGCCAGCAGTGAGGAGATCTACGAGCAGTACTTC. It is translated as CASSEEIYEQYF.

The rearrangement joins TRBV3-1 (or the pseudogene TRBV3-2) to TRBJ1-1; D is unclear. V was trimmed by 1 base and J by 5 bases, leaving 14 bases between them. There are 15 residues in the CDR3. CDR1 is LGHDT, CDR2 YNNKEL, per germline (reference sequence). CDR3 nucleotide sequence: TGTGCCAGCAGCCAAGTCCGCGGATATGGAACTGAAGCTTTCTTT. This translates into CASSQVRGYGTEAFF.

The rearrangement uses TRBV2 and TRBJ2-7; maybe TRBD1 (6 bases). Deletions cut 7 bases from V and 3 bases from J, with 10 bases between. Germline lookup yields CDR1 SNHLY and CDR2 FYNNEI. CDR3 length: 12 residues. The CDR3 DNA follows: TGTGCCAGCATACAGGGTGGCTACGAGCAGTACTTC. Amino acid sequence: CASIQGGYEQYF.

This clone was counted once. The chain couples TRBV10-3 to TRBJ2-6; TRBD1 aligns across 11 bases. Germline-derived CDR1 and CDR2 are ENHRY and SYGVKD. After removal of 9 bases from V and 2 bases from J, the junction contained 9 bases not matched to a gene. The CDR3 extends over 17 amino acids. The CDR3 region is CAISGTGGLAGANVLTF. In DNA form, the CDR3 reads TGTGCCATTTCCGGGACAGGGGGTCTTGCTGGGGCCAACGTCCTGACTTTC.

J is TRBJ2-1 and V is TRBV4-1, with 8 bases matching TRBD1. The CDR3 has 15 amino acids. V trimming: 2 bases; J trimming: 8 bases; junction bases outside the gene matches: 8. CDR1 MGHRA and CDR2 YSYEKL come from the germline V gene. The CDR3 nucleotides are TGCGCCAGCAGCCAACCCCGGGACAGGACGGATGAGCAGTTCTTC. Translating gives CASSQPRDRTDEQFF.